This T cell receptor (beta chain) was recovered during a study of CD8 T cells in ankylosing spondylitis. Per germline, CDR1 KGHDR and CDR2 SFDVKD. The CDR3 totals 15 residues. To note about this clonotype: A much more abundant neighbour one base away suggests this may be a read error.

MiXCR, run by TCRdb on the 5' RACE reads, gives a single entry per CDR3 protein. The sample gives a few hundred thousand distinct CDR3 sequences, 10% to 13% of which show up once; roughly a fifth is in the top ten. This receptor was identified in a male donor with ankylosing spondylitis or in good health (not recorded which). The sequencing input was blood, either unsorted or a sorted T cell fraction (not recorded which). The chain joins TRBV24-1 to TRBJ2-1; 11 bases match TRBD2. CDR3 residues: CATCDWGTSGEEQFF. DNA of the CDR3: TGTGCCACCTGTGATTGGGGGACTAGCGGAGAAGAGCAGTTCTTC.